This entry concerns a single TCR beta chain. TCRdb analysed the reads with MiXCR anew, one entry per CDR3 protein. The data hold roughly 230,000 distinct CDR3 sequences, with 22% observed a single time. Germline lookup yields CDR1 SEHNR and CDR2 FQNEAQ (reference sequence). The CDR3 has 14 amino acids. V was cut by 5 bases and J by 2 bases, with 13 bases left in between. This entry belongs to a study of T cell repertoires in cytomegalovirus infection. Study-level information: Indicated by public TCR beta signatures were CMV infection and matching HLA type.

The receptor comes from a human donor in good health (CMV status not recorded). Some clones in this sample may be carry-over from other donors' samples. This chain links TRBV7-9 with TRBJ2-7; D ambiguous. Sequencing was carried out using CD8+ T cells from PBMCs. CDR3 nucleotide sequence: TGTGCCAGCAGCCCCCGTGGAAAAACCTACGAGCAGTACTTC. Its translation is CASSPRGKTYEQYF.